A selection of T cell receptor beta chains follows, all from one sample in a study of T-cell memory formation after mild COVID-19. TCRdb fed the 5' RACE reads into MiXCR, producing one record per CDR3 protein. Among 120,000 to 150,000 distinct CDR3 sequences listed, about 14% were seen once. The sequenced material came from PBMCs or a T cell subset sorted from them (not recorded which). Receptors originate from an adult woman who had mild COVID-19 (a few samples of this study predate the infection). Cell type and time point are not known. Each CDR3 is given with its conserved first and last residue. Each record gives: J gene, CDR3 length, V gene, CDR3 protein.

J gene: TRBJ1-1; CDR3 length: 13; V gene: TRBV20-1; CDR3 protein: CSAQTGLNTEAFF
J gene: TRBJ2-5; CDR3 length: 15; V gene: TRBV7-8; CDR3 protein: CASSLDEVQVETQYF
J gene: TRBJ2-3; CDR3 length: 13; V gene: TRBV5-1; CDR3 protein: CASSLAGEDTQYF
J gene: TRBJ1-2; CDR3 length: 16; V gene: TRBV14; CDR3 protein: CASSQVANSADYGYTF
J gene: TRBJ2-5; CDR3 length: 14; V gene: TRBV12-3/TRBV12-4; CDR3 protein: CASRVKGGMETQYF
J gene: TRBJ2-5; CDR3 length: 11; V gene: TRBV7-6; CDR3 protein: CASSLEVTQYF
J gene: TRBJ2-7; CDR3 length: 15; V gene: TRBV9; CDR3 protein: CASSAGLAGSYEQYF
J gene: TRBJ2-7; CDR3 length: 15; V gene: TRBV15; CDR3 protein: CATSRSRDPGWEQYF
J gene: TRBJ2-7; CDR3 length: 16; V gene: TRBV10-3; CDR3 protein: CAISESRTSGSDEQYF
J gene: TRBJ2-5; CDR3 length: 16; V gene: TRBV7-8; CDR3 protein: CASSRWGASGKETQYF
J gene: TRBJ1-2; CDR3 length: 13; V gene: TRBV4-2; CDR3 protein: CASSQEAAYGYTF
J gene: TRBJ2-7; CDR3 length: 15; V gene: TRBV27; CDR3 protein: CASTSSSGLIYEQYF
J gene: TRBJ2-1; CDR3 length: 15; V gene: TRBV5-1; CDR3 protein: CASSLALAGENEQFF
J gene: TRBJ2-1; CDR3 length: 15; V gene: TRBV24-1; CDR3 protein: CATSDLVSLPGEQFF
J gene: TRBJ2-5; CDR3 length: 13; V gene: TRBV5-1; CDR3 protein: CASSWSLVETQYF
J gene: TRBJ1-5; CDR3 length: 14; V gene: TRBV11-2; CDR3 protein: CASSLGQALQPQHF
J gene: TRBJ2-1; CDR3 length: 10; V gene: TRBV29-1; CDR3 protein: CSVKGHEQFF
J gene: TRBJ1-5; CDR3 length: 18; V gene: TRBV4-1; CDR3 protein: CASSQAPPAGFGNQPQHF
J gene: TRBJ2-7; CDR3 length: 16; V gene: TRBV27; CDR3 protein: CASSPHSSGGTYEQYF
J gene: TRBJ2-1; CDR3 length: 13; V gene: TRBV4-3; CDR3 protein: CASSHGRYNEQFF
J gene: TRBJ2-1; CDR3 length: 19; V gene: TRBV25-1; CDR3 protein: CASSEYRSGGLLLYNEQFF
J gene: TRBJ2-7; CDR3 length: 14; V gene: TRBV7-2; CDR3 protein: CASSLRDGPYEQYF
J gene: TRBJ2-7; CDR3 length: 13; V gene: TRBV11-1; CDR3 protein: CASSHGDAWEQYF
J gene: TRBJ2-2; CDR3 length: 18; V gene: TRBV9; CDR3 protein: CASSDNLLAGPNTGELFF
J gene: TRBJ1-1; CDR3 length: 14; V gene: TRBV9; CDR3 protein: CASSPGGGNTEAFF
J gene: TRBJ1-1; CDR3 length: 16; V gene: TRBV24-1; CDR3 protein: CATSENSLKGHTEAFF
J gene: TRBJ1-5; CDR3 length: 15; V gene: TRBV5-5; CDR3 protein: CASSLWGNDNQPQHF
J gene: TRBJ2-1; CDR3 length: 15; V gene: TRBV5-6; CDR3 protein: CASSLTVFPGNEQFF
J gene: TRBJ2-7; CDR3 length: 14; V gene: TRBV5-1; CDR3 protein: CASSSTGGNYEQYF
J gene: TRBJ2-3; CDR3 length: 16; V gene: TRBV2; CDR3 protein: CASSDYDLAGMDTQYF
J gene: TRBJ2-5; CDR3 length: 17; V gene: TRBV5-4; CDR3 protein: CASSFLGGGAWQETQYF
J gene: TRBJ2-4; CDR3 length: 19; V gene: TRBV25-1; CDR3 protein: CASSEGGTSGSTGKNIQYF
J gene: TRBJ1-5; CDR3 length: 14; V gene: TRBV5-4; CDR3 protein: CASSLRGEDQPQHF
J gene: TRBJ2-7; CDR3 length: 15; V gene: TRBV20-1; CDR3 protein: CSADRDSPEAYEQYF
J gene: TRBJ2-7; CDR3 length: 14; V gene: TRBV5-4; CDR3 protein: CASSLGLAGVEQYF
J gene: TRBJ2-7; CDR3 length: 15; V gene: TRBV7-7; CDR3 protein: CASSLGQGDTYEQYF
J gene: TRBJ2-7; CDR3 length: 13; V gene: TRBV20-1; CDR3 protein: CSARTRLGYEQYF
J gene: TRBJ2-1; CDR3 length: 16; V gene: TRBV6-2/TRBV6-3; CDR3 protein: CASSRPETSGLNEQFF
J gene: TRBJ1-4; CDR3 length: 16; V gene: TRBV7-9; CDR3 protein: CASSSTRDSSNEKLFF
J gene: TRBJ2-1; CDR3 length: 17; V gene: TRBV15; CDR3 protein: CATSRTLAEVSYNEQFF